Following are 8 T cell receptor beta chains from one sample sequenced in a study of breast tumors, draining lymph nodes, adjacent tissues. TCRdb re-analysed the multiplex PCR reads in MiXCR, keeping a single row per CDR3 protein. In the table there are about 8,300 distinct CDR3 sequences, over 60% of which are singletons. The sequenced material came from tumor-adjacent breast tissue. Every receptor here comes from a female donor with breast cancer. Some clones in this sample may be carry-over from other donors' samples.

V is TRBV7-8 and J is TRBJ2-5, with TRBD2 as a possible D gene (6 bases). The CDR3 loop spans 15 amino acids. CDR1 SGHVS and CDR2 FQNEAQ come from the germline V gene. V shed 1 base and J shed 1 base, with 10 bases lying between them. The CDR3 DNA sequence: TGTGCCAGCAGCTTAGAGGCTAGCGCCCAAGAGACCCAGTACTTC. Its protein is CASSLEASAQETQYF.

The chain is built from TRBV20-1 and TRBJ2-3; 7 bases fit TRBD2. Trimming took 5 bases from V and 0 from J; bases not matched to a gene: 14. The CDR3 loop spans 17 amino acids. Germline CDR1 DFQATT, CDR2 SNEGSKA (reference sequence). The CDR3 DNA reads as TGCAGTGCTGGGAGGGGCCACGAGTTCGGGAGCACAGATACGCAGTATTTT. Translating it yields CSAGRGHEFGSTDTQYF.

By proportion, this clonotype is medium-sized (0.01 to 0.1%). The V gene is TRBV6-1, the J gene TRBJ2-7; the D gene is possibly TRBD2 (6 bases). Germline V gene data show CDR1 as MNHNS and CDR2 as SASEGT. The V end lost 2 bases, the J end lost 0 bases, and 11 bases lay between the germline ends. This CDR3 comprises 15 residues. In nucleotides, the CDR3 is TGTGCCAGCAGTGAAACACAGACTAGCTCCTACGAGCAGTACTTC. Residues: CASSETQTSSYEQYF.

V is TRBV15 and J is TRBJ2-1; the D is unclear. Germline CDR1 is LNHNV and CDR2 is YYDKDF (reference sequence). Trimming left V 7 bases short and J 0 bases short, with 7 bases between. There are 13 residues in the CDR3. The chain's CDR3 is CATKRGSYNEQFF. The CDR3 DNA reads TGTGCCACCAAGAGAGGCTCCTACAATGAGCAGTTCTTC.

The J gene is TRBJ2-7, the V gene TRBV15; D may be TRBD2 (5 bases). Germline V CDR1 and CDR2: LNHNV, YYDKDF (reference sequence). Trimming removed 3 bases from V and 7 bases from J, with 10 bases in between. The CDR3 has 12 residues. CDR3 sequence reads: CATSSPTGEQYF. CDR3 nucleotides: TGTGCCACCAGCAGCCCTACGGGGGAGCAGTACTTC. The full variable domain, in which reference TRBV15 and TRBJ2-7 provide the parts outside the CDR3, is DAMVIQNPRYQVTQFGKPVTLSCSQTLNHNVMYWYQQKSSQAPKLLFHYYDKDFNNEADTPDNFQSRRPNTSFCFLDIRSPGLGDTAMYLCATSSPTGEQYFGPGTRLTVT.

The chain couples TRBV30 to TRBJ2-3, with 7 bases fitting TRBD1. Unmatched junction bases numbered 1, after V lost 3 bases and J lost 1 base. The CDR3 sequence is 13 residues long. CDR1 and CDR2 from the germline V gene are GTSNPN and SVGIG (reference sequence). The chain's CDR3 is CAWRQGGTDTQYF. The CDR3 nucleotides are TGTGCCTGGAGGCAGGGGGGCACAGATACGCAGTATTTT.

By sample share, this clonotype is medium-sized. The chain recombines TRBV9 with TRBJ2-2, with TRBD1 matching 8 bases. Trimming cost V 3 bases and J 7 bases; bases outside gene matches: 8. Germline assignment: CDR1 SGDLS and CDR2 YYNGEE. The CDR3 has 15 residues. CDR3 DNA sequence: TGTGCCAGCAGCGCCCCGGACAGGGTTAACGGGGAGCTGTTTTTT. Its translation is CASSAPDRVNGELFF.

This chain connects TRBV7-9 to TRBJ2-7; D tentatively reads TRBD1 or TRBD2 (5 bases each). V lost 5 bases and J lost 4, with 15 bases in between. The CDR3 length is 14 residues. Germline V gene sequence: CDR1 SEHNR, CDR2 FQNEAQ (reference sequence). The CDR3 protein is CASSPAGGWYEQYF. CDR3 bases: TGTGCCAGCAGCCCCGCTGGGGGTTGGTACGAGCAGTACTTC.